The 8 T cell receptor beta chains listed next were all sequenced from one sample in a study of cytomegalovirus exposure and HLA in healthy donors. PCR amplification relied on 60 Vbeta primers (plus 13 Jbeta primers). Generated by immunoSEQ multiplex PCR, the TCRdb table keeps only in-frame clones and is missing some. Of tens of thousands of clones listed, around three quarters were seen once; the top ten hold roughly 9.7%. The sequencing sample was made of PBMCs. The receptors shown here come from a woman aged 50 to 65 in good health and CMV-seropositive.

This sequence joins TRBV5-1 and TRBJ2-3; TRBD1 agrees at 7 bases. The CDR3 totals 16 residues. V gave up 5 bases and J gave up 0 bases; unmatched junction bases: 9. CDR1 is SGHRS and CDR2 is YFSETQ in the germline V gene. The CDR3 loop reads CASRVEGGLSTDTQYF. DNA for the CDR3: TGCGCCAGCAGGGTAGAAGGGGGCCTTAGCACAGATACGCAGTATTTT.

The rearrangement uses TRBV6-5 and TRBJ1-4; 9 bases agree with TRBD1. This CDR3 comprises 15 residues. V trimming: 6 bases; J trimming: 8 bases; junction bases outside the gene matches: 10. Germline CDR1 and CDR2: MNHEY and SVGAGI. The CDR3 nucleotides read TGTGCCAGCAGCAAGCTACAGGGGGCTCAGGAAAAACTGTTTTTT. Protein: CASSKLQGAQEKLFF.

This clone was observed a handful of times. Here the CDR3 DNA reads TGTGCCAGCAGTTCCCTGGCAGGGGCGAATCAGCCCCAGCATTTT. Its protein is CASSSLAGANQPQHF. The chain is built from TRBV6-5 and TRBJ1-5; a possible D gene is TRBD1 (6 bases). The CDR3 totals 15 residues. V shed 4 bases and J shed 4 bases, with 14 bases lying between them. Germline loops: CDR1 MNHEY, CDR2 SVGAGI.

The chain recombines TRBV4-2 with TRBJ2-3; D might be TRBD1 (6 bases). Germline CDR1 is LGHNA and CDR2 is YNFKEQ. Trimming stripped 3 bases from V and 2 bases from J, with 21 bases between. CDR3 length: 18 amino acids. The CDR3: CASSQYRKRTDFTDTQYF. The DNA for the CDR3 is TGTGCCAGCAGCCAGTACCGAAAAAGGACAGATTTCACAGATACGCAGTATTTT.

The chain employs TRBV11-3 and TRBJ2-1, with TRBD1 matching 10 bases. After removal of 1 base from V and 2 bases from J, the junction contained 2 bases not matched to a gene. The CDR3 length is 16 residues. Germline V gene data show CDR1 as SGHNT and CDR2 as YENEEA. In DNA, the CDR3 is TGTGCCAGCAGCTTAGCTGGGACAGGGGCCTACAATGAGCAGTTCTTC. Translation: CASSLAGTGAYNEQFF.

The chain recombines TRBV7-8 with TRBJ2-7, with 8 positions matching TRBD2. J lost 0 bases, V lost 5 bases, and 9 bases had no gene match. The CDR3 sequence is 16 residues long. Germline V gene lookup returns CDR1 SGHVS and CDR2 FQNEAQ. The CDR3 loop reads CASSKRGLAGSYEQYF. Written as DNA, the CDR3 is TGTGCCAGCAGCAAACGAGGGCTAGCGGGCTCCTACGAGCAGTACTTC.

This clone was observed a handful of times. The chain couples TRBV28 to TRBJ2-7; 7 bases line up with TRBD2. The V gene's germline CDR1 is MDHEN and CDR2 SYDVKM. The length of the CDR3 is 11 residues. Trimming at V came to 9 bases and at J to 6 bases, leaving 5 bases not matched to a gene. As DNA, the CDR3 is TGTGCCAGTGAGACTAGCTCCGAGCAGTACTTC. It specifies CASETSSEQYF.

The rearrangement uses TRBV7-2 and TRBJ1-1, with a weak D call TRBD1 (5 bases). Germline values: CDR1 SGHTA, CDR2 FQGNSA. Between the trimmed V and J ends, which lost 4 bases and 4 bases, there was a span of 13 bases. The CDR3 has 14 residues. The CDR3 is CASSSQSGSTEAFF. For the CDR3, the DNA is TGTGCCAGCAGCTCGCAGTCAGGGTCCACTGAAGCTTTCTTT.